What follows is one TCR beta chain and its context. This sample's TCRbeta library carried unique molecular identifier barcodes. TCRdb itself ran the PCR reads through MiXCR, one entry per CDR3 protein. The sample has more than 450,000 distinct CDR3 sequences, 15% to 20% seen once; the top ten hold over 3%. These data belong to a study of T-cell reconstitution after alpha-beta-depleted transplantation in children. Germline values: CDR1 DFQATT, CDR2 SNEGSKA (reference sequence). Losses at the gene ends were 0 bases for V and 10 bases for J; bases not matched to a gene: 9. The CDR3 loop spans 15 amino acids.

The chain recombines TRBV20-1 with TRBJ2-1; 10 bases map to TRBD2. The sample in question was PBMCs from the stem cell graft donor, obtained from the stem cell graft. The source of this sequence is a human donor who donated a stem cell graft to a child with acute lymphoblastic leukemia. The chain's CDR3 is CSARERASGSQEQFF. The CDR3 coding sequence is TGCAGTGCTAGAGAACGGGCTAGCGGGAGCCAAGAGCAGTTCTTC.